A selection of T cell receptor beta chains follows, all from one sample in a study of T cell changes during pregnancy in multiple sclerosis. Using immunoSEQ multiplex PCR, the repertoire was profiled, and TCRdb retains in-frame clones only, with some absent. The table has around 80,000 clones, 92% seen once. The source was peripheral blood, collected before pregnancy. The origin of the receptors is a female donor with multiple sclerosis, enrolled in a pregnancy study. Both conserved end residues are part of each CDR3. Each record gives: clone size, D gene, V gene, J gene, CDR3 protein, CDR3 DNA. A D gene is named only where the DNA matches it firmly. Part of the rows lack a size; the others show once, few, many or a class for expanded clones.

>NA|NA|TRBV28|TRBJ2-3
CASIGVETQDTDTQYF
TGTGCCAGCATCGGAGTAGAGACCCAAGATACAGATACGCAGTATTTT
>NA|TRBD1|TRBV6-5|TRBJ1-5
CASSTGTGYDQPQHF
TGTGCCAGCTCAACCGGGACAGGATACGATCAGCCCCAGCATTTT
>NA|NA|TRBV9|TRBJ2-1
CASSPRDFLDEQFF
TGTGCCAGCAGCCCTCGGGACTTCCTCGATGAGCAGTTCTTC
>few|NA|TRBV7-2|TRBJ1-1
CASSDRGGIMNTEAFF
TGTGCCAGCAGCGATCGGGGGGGGATCATGAACACTGAAGCTTTCTTT
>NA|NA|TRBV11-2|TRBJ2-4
CASSLDPQGIQYF
TGTGCCAGCAGCTTAGACCCCCAGGGCATTCAGTACTTC
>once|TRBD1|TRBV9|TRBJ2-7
CASSVGQGGLYEQYF
TGTGCCAGCAGCGTAGGACAGGGGGGCCTCTACGAGCAGTACTTC
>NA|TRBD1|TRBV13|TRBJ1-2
CASSLGTGSGYTF
TGTGCCAGCAGCTTAGGGACAGGGTCTGGCTACACCTTC
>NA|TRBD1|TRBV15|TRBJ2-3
CATSRNPGTGASTDTQYF
TGTGCCACCAGCAGAAACCCCGGGACAGGGGCGAGCACAGATACGCAGTATTTT
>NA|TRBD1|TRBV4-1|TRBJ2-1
CASSQPTGTGSSYNEQFF
TGCGCCAGCAGCCAACCAACCGGGACAGGGAGCTCCTACAATGAGCAGTTCTTC
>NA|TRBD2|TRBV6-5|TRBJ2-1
CASSGGISYNEQFF
TGTGCCAGCAGCGGGGGGATCTCCTACAATGAGCAGTTCTTC
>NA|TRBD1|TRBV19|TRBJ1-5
CASSNTAPGQGPYSNQPQHF
TGTGCCAGTAGTAATACAGCACCGGGACAGGGCCCATATAGCAATCAGCCCCAGCATTTT
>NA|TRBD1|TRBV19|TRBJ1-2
CASSERTGGFYGYTF
TGTGCCAGTAGTGAACGGACAGGGGGTTTCTATGGCTACACCTTC
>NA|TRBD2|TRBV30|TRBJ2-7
CACPGTRSGEQYF
TGTGCCTGCCCCGGGACTAGGTCTGGCGAGCAGTACTTC
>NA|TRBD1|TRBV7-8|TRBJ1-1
CASSRDSALMNTEAFF
TGTGCCAGCAGCCGGGACAGCGCCTTAATGAACACTGAAGCTTTCTTT
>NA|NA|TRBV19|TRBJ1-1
CASSIGTDTEAFF
TGTGCCAGTAGTATAGGCACAGACACTGAAGCTTTCTTT
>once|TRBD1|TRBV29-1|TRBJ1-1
CSDVPQGSASTEAFF
TGCAGCGATGTACCACAGGGGTCAGCGTCTACTGAAGCTTTCTTT
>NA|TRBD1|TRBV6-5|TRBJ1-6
CASWSGQENSPLHF
TGTGCCAGCTGGTCGGGACAGGAGAATTCACCCCTCCACTTT
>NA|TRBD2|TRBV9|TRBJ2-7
CASSPGTSSEQYF
TGTGCCAGCAGCCCAGGGACTAGCTCCGAGCAGTACTTC
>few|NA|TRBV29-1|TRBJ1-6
CSVSAGTYNSPLHF
TGCAGCGTCTCGGCAGGCACCTATAATTCACCCCTCCACTTT
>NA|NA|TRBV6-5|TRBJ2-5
CASSYSRTGSLGTQYF
TGTGCCAGCAGTTACTCGAGAACAGGGAGTTTAGGGACCCAGTACTTC
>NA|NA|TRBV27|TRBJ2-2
CASSLRGTGELFF
TGTGCCAGCAGTTTAAGGGGCACCGGGGAGCTGTTTTTT
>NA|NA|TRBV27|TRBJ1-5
CASSSTRGVGNQPQHF
TGTGCCAGCAGTTCAACACGGGGGGTGGGCAATCAGCCCCAGCATTTT
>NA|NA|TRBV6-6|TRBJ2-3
CASRTGGGTDTQYF
TGTGCCAGCCGTACAGGGGGGGGCACAGATACGCAGTATTTT
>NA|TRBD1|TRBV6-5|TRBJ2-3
CASSYSGTGITDTQYF
TGTGCCAGCAGTTACTCAGGGACAGGGATTACAGATACGCAGTATTTT
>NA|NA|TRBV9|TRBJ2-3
CASSLTGPDTQYF
TGTGCCAGCAGTCTCACAGGGCCGGATACGCAGTATTTT
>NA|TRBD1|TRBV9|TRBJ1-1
CASSLTGQGDTEAFF
TGTGCCAGCAGCCTCACAGGACAGGGCGACACTGAAGCTTTCTTT
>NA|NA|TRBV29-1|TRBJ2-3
CSHPVLATDTQYF
TGCAGCCACCCCGTTTTGGCTACAGATACGCAGTATTTT
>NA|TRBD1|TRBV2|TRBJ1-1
CASSEGPGGTEAFF
TGTGCCAGCAGTGAAGGTCCAGGGGGCACTGAAGCTTTCTTT
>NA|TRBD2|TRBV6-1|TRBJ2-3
CASSELGLATDTQYF
TGTGCCAGCAGTGAATTAGGACTAGCCACAGATACGCAGTATTTT
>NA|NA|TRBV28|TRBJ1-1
CASTGDTEAFF
TGTGCCAGCACCGGGGACACTGAAGCTTTCTTT
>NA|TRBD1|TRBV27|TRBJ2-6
CASSFIGGRSLSGANVLTF
TGTGCCAGCAGTTTTATAGGGGGCAGATCTCTCTCTGGGGCCAACGTCCTGACTTTC
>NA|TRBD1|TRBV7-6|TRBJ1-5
CASSLGPGGDQPQHF
TGTGCCAGCAGCTTAGGGCCAGGGGGCGATCAGCCCCAGCATTTT
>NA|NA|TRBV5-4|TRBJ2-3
CASSFRRGGPNTDTQYF
TGTGCCAGCAGCTTCAGGAGGGGGGGGCCGAACACAGATACGCAGTATTTT
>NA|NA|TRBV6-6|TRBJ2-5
CASSRGGERKTQYF
TGTGCCAGCAGCCGAGGGGGGGAGCGGAAGACCCAGTACTTC
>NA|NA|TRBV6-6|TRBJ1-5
CASSTPGLRNNQPQHF
TGTGCCAGCAGTACGCCGGGACTGAGAAATAATCAGCCCCAGCATTTT
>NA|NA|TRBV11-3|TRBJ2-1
CASSLRGRGGQSEQFF
TGTGCCAGCAGCTTAAGGGGTAGGGGGGGCCAGTCTGAGCAGTTCTTC
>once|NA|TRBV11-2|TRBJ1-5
CASSLAGSGNQPQHF
TGTGCCAGCAGCTTAGCGGGGTCGGGCAATCAGCCCCAGCATTTT
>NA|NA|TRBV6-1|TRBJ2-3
CASSAVGQTTDTQYF
TGTGCCAGCAGTGCGGTAGGACAGACCACAGATACGCAGTATTTT
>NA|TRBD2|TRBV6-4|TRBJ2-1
CASSVAGDNYNEQFF
TGTGCCAGCAGTGTAGCGGGGGACAACTACAATGAGCAGTTCTTC
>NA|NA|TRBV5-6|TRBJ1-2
CASSYARDGYTF
TGTGCCAGCAGTTATGCCAGGGATGGCTACACCTTC
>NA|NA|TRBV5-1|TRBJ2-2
CASSEDSTGELFF
TGCGCCAGCAGCGAGGACAGCACCGGGGAGCTGTTTTTT
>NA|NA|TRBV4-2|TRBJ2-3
CASSHPRSRSSTDTQYF
TGTGCCAGCAGCCACCCGAGGAGTAGATCTAGCACAGATACGCAGTATTTT
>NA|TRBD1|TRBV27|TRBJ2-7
CASSLSRWGTGGYEQYF
TGTGCCAGCAGTTTATCTAGGTGGGGGACAGGGGGCTACGAGCAGTACTTC
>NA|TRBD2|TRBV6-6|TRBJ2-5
CASSKSSGGAETQYF
TGTGCCAGCAGTAAATCTAGCGGGGGGGCAGAGACCCAGTACTTC